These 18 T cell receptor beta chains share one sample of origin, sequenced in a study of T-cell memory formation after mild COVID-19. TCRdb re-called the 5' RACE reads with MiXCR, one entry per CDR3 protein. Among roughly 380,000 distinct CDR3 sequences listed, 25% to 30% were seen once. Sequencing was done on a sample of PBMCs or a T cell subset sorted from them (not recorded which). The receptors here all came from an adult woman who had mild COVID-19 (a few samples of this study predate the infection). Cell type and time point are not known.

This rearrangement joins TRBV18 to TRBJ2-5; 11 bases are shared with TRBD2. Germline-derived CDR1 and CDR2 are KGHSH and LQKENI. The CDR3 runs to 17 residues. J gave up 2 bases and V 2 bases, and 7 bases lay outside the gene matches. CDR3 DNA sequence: TGTGCCAGCTCACCATTAGGACTAGCGGGCCTGCAAGAGACCCAGTACTTC. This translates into CASSPLGLAGLQETQYF.

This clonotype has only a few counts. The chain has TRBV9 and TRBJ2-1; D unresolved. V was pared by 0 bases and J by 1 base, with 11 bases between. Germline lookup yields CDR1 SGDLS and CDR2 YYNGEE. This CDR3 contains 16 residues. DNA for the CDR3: TGTGCCAGCAGCGTAGTCGGCGCTGGGTCCTACAATGAGCAGTTCTTC. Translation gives CASSVVGAGSYNEQFF.

The chain's CDR3 is CSVDGQSTDTQYF. DNA for the CDR3: TGCAGCGTGGACGGACAGTCTACAGATACGCAGTATTTT. The V call is TRBV29-1, the J call TRBJ2-3; tentative D call: TRBD1 (6 bases). The CDR3 is 13 residues long. The germline V gene has CDR1 SQVTM and CDR2 ANQGSEA. Trimming took off 6 bases at V and 3 bases at J, with 13 bases between the two ends.

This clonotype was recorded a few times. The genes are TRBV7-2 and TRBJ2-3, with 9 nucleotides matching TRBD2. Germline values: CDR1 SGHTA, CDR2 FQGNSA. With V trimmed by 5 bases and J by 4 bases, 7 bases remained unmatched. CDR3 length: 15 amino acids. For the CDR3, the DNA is TGTGCCAGCAGCCTACCGACTAGCGGCGCAGATACGCAGTATTTT. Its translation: CASSLPTSGADTQYF.

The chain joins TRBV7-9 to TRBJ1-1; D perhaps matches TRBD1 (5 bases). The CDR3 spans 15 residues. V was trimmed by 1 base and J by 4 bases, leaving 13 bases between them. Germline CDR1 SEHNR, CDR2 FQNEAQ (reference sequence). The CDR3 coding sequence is TGTGCCAGCAGCTTAGAGGGGAGGGTAACCACTGAAGCTTTCTTT. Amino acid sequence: CASSLEGRVTTEAFF.

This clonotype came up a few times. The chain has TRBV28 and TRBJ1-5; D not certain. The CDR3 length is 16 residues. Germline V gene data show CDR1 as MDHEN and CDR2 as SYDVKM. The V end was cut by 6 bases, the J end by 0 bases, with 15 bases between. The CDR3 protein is CASRFVSSASNQPQHF. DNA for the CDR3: TGTGCCAGCAGATTTGTGTCTTCAGCTAGCAATCAGCCCCAGCATTTT. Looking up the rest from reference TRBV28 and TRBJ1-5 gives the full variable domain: DVKVTQSSRYLVKRTGEKVFLECVQDMDHENMFWYRQDPGLGLRLIYFSYDVKMKEKGDIPEGYSVSREKKERFSLILESASTNQTSMYLCASRFVSSASNQPQHFGDGTRLSIL.

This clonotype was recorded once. As DNA, the CDR3 is TGCAGTGCTAGAGGCCTAGCGGTTTACACAGATACGCAGTATTTT. Its protein product is CSARGLAVYTDTQYF. The genes are TRBV20-1 and TRBJ2-3; 7 bases agree with TRBD2. Looked up from germline, CDR1 is DFQATT and CDR2 is SNEGSKA (reference sequence). This CDR3 has 15 residues. V lost 1 base to trimming and J lost 2 bases; unmatched junction nucleotides: 6.

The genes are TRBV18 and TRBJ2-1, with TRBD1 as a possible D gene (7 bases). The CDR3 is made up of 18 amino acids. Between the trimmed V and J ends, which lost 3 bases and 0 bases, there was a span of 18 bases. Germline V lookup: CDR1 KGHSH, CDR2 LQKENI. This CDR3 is CASSPGVSGGLSYNEQFF. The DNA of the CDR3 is TGTGCCAGCTCACCGGGTGTCTCAGGGGGACTCTCCTACAATGAGCAGTTCTTC.

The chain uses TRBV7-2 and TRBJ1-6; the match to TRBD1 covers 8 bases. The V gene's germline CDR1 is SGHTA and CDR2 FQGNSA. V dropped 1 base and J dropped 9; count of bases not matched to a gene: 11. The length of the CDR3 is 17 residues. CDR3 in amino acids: CASSLVAGQGIGSPLHF. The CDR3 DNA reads TGTGCCAGCAGCTTAGTTGCCGGACAGGGAATCGGTTCACCCCTCCACTTT.

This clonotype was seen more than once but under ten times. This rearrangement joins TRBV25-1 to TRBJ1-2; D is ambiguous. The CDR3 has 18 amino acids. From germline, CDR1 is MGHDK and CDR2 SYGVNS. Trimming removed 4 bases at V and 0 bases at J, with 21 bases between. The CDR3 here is CASSGPSPPRQTNYGYTF. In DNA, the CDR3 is TGTGCCAGCAGTGGCCCTAGTCCCCCGCGACAAACTAACTATGGCTACACCTTC.

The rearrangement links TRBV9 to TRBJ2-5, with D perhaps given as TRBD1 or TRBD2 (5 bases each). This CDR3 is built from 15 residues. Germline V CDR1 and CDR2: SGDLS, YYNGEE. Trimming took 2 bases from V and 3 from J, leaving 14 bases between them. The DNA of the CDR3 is TGTGCCAGCAGCGTGGGACGAAGACCAAAAGAGACCCAGTACTTC. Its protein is CASSVGRRPKETQYF.

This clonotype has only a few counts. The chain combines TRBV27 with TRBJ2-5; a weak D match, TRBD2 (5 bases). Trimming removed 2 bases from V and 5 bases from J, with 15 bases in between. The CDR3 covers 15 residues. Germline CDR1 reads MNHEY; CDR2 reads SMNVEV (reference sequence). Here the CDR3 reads CASSLERGRRETQYF. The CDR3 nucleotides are TGTGCCAGCAGTTTAGAGCGCGGGCGCAGGGAGACCCAGTACTTC.

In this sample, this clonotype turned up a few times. DNA of the CDR3: TGTGCCAGCAGTTTCCGACTAGCGGAACCCCCGGGGGGAGATACGCAGTATTTT. Protein: CASSFRLAEPPGGDTQYF. The chain uses TRBV27 and TRBJ2-3; 9 nucleotides agree with TRBD2. The germline V gene encodes CDR1 MNHEY and CDR2 SMNVEV (reference sequence). Losses at the gene ends were 3 bases for V and 5 bases for J; bases not matched to a gene: 15. The CDR3 is 18 amino acids.

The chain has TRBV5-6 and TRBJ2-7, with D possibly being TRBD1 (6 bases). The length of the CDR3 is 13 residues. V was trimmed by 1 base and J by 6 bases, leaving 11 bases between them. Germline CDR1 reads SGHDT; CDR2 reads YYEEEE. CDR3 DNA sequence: TGTGCCAGCAGCTTGTGGGACAAGGCCGAGCAGTACTTC. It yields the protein CASSLWDKAEQYF.

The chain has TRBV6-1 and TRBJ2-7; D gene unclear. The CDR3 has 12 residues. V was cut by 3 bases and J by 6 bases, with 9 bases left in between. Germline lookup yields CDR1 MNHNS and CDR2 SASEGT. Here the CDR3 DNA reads TGTGCCAGCAGTGAGTCGGATACCGAGCAGTACTTC. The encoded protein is CASSESDTEQYF.

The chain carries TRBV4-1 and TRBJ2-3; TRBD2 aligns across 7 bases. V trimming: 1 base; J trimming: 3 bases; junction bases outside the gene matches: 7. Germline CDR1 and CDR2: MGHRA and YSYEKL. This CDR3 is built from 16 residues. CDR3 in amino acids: CASSQGFGGGTDTQYF. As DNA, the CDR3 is TGCGCCAGCAGCCAAGGTTTCGGCGGGGGAACAGATACGCAGTATTTT.

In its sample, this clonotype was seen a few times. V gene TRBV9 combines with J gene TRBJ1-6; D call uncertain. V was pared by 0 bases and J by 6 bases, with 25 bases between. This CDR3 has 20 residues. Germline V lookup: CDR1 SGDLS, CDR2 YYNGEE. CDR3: CASSVAPYTRYSTLNSPLHF. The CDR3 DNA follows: TGTGCCAGCAGCGTAGCTCCATACACACGATACAGCACTCTTAATTCACCCCTCCACTTT. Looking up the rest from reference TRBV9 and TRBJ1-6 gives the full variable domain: DSGVTQTPKHLITATGQRVTLRCSPRSGDLSVYWYQQSLDQGLQFLIQYYNGEERAKGNILERFSAQQFPDLHSELNLSSLELGDSALYFCASSVAPYTRYSTLNSPLHFGNGTRLTVT.

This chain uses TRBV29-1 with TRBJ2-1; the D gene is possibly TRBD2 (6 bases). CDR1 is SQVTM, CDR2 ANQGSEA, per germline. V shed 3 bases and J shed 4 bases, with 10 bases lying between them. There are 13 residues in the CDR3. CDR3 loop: CSVDIGGYNEQFF. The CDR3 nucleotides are TGCAGCGTTGATATAGGAGGGTACAATGAGCAGTTCTTC.